The 14 T cell receptor beta chains in this list originate from one sample, sequenced in a study of chemoradiotherapy in HPV16-positive cancers. TCRdb's copy holds only in-frame clones and misses some; the assay was immunoSEQ multiplex PCR. The sample carries 6,000 to 7,500 clones, around 75% recorded once. The sequencing here drew on tumor tissue, taken from a patient who underwent chemoradiotherapy. All receptors come from a human donor with HPV-associated anogenital cancer.

The V call is TRBV5-1, the J call TRBJ1-1; D gene uncertain. From germline, CDR1 is SGHRS and CDR2 YFSETQ. Between the trimmed V and J ends, which lost 0 bases and 4 bases, there was a span of 7 bases. There are 13 residues in the CDR3. For the CDR3, the DNA is TGCGCCAGCAGCTTGGAGTCCCCCACTGAAGCTTTCTTT. Encoded protein: CASSLESPTEAFF.

V gene TRBV6-1 combines with J gene TRBJ1-1; D unresolved. Germline V gene sequence: CDR1 MNHNS, CDR2 SASEGT. This CDR3 has 13 residues. V was trimmed by 2 bases and J by 3 bases, leaving 7 bases between them. CDR3: CASSETRDTEAFF. The CDR3 DNA reads as TGTGCCAGCAGTGAAACGAGAGACACTGAAGCTTTCTTT.

The genes are TRBV4-2 and TRBJ2-7; D unclear. Trimming took 7 bases from V and 2 from J, leaving 9 bases between them. The CDR3 spans 12 residues. Germline assignment: CDR1 LGHNA and CDR2 YNFKEQ. In DNA, the CDR3 is TGTGCCAGCACTTCTGGCACCTACGAGCAGTACTTC. Protein sequence: CASTSGTYEQYF.

The chain recombines TRBV9 with TRBJ2-7; D ambiguous. Trimming stripped 4 bases from V and 6 bases from J, with 14 bases between. CDR1 is SGDLS, CDR2 YYNGEE, per germline. The CDR3 has 13 residues. CDR3 coding DNA: TGTGCCAGCAGCCCAAGAAGGGATTCCGAGCAGTACTTC. This codes for CASSPRRDSEQYF. Variable domain in full (rest from reference TRBV9 and TRBJ2-7): DSGVTQTPKHLITATGQRVTLRCSPRSGDLSVYWYQQSLDQGLQFLIQYYNGEERAKGNILERFSAQQFPDLHSELNLSSLELGDSALYFCASSPRRDSEQYFGPGTRLTVT.

The J gene is TRBJ1-2, the V gene TRBV5-6; 11 bases line up with TRBD1. This CDR3 is built from 15 residues. Germline loops: CDR1 SGHDT, CDR2 YYEEEE. The J segment lost 7 bases and the V segment lost 3 bases, leaving 8 bases of the junction unmatched. CDR3 in amino acids: CASSSDWTGGGGYTF. The DNA of the CDR3 is TGTGCCAGCAGCTCAGATTGGACAGGGGGCGGTGGCTACACCTTC.

The V call is TRBV2, the J call TRBJ2-5, with D possibly TRBD1 on 6 matching bases. The CDR3 has 14 amino acids. Germline loops: CDR1 SNHLY, CDR2 FYNNEI. The V and J ends lost 1 base and 5 bases respectively, with 11 bases between them. The CDR3 sequence is CASSEGRGGETQYF. Written as DNA, the CDR3 is TGTGCCAGCAGTGAAGGCAGGGGCGGTGAGACCCAGTACTTC.

The chain is built from TRBV13 and TRBJ2-1; D ambiguous. This CDR3 region has 14 residues. V was clipped by 5 bases and J by 5 bases, with 13 bases between them. CDR1 is PRHDT, CDR2 FYEKMQ, per germline (reference sequence). The CDR3 coding sequence is TGTGCCAGCAGCCCCCGAGGTAGGGACAATGAGCAGTTCTTC. Its translation: CASSPRGRDNEQFF.

This chain connects TRBV29-1 to TRBJ1-1; D not resolved. The CDR3 totals 16 residues. The V end was cut by 0 bases, the J end by 4 bases, with 18 bases between. Germline CDR1 SQVTM, CDR2 ANQGSEA. CDR3 sequence: CSVEDRWIDPGTEAFF. CDR3 coding DNA: TGCAGCGTTGAAGATAGGTGGATCGATCCGGGCACTGAAGCTTTCTTT.

In DNA, the CDR3 is TGTGCCAGCTCACCAGAATTTTTAAGAACCGGGGAGCTGTTTTTT. Amino acids: CASSPEFLRTGELFF. The chain carries TRBV18 and TRBJ2-2; D unclear. This CDR3 has 15 amino acids. The germline V gene encodes CDR1 KGHSH and CDR2 LQKENI. Trimming removed 2 bases at V and 5 bases at J, with 12 bases between.

The J gene is TRBJ1-5, the V gene TRBV28, with TRBD1 identical over 8 bases. The V gene end was trimmed by 7 bases and the J gene end by 4 bases; junction bases not matched to a gene: 9. The CDR3 extends over 15 amino acids. CDR1 and CDR2 (germline): MDHEN, SYDVKM. CDR3 DNA: TGTGCCAGCAATAGAGCGGACAGGGCAAATCAGCCCCAGCATTTT. Amino acids: CASNRADRANQPQHF.

The chain joins TRBV7-2 to TRBJ2-2, with 9 bases that match TRBD1. The germline gives CDR1 SGHTA, CDR2 FQGNSA. V gave up 5 bases and J gave up 5 bases; unmatched junction bases: 9. The CDR3 spans 16 residues. The CDR3 coding sequence is TGTGCCAGCAGCCGGCCACAGGGGGCTAGGACCGGGGAGCTGTTTTTT. Protein: CASSRPQGARTGELFF.

This rearrangement joins TRBV6-1 to TRBJ2-6; 11 bases are a match to TRBD1. CDR3 length: 15 residues. J lost 0 bases, V lost 8 bases, and 0 bases had no gene match. Germline V gene data show CDR1 as MNHNS and CDR2 as SASEGT. The CDR3 is CASGTGGSGANVLTF. In DNA form, the CDR3 reads TGTGCCAGCGGGACAGGGGGCTCTGGGGCCAACGTCCTGACTTTC.

This rearrangement joins TRBV5-4 to TRBJ2-3; no clear D gene. V lost 4 bases to trimming and J lost 6 bases, with 6 bases between them. Germline CDR1 SGHNT, CDR2 YYREEE (reference sequence). There are 11 residues in the CDR3. For the CDR3, the DNA is TGTGCCAGCAGCCGACTGGATACGCAGTATTTT. Amino acid sequence: CASSRLDTQYF. Full variable domain (remainder filled in from reference TRBV5-4 and TRBJ2-3): ETGVTQSPTHLIKTRGQQVTLRCSSQSGHNTVSWYQQALGQGPQFIFQYYREEENGRGNFPPRFSGLQFPNYSSELNVNALELDDSALYLCASSRLDTQYFGPGTRLTVL.

CDR3 DNA sequence: TGTGCCAGTAGTATAGGAGGATGGACAGATACGCAGTATTTT. Translating it yields CASSIGGWTDTQYF. The V call is TRBV19, the J call TRBJ2-3; D uncertain. Trimming removed 1 base at V and 3 bases at J, with 8 bases between. The CDR3 is 14 amino acids. Germline V gene lookup returns CDR1 LNHDA and CDR2 SQIVND (reference sequence).